Described below is a single TCR beta chain sequence and its context. This sample was taken from a study of blood T cell repertoires in COVID-19. In the study overall: Some COVID-19 samples were acute and others convalescent; all came from the United States, Italy and Spain.

In the study's own analysis: Cell counts per sample came from amplifying reference gene primers. The method was immunoSEQ multiplex PCR; TCRdb's version includes in-frame clones alone and lacks a portion of them. From that table come the V and J calls and clone size; the DNA was used to work out D and trimming. This sample carries fewer than 200,000 clones, around 76% of them seen once, and the ten largest clones take approximately 8.1%. This CDR3 region has 16 residues. After removal of 4 bases from V and 5 bases from J, the junction contained 11 bases not matched to a gene. Germline CDR1 reads SGHDT; CDR2 reads YYEEEE. Followed over time, Seattle patients had been enrolled while infection was active.

The chain combines TRBV5-6 with TRBJ1-1, with TRBD1 matching over 10 bases. The sequenced sample was peripheral blood. The receptor's source is a woman aged 60-70 years with COVID-19, enrolled during active disease. The CDR3 loop is CASSPDRGPLNTEAFF. The CDR3 DNA is TGTGCCAGCAGCCCTGACAGGGGGCCGCTTAATACTGAAGCTTTCTTT.